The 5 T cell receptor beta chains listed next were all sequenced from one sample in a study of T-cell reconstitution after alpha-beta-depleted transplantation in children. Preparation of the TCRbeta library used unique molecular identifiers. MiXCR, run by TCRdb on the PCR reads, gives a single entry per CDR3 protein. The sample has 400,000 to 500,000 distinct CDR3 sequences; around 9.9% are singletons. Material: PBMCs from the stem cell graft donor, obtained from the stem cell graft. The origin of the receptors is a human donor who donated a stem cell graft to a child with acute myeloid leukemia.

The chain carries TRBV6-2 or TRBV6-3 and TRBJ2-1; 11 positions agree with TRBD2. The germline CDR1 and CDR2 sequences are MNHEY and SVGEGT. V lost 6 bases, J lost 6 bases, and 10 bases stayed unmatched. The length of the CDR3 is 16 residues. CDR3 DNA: TGTGCCAGCAGCCCGGAAACTAGCGGGAGTGCCAATGAGCAGTTCTTC. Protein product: CASSPETSGSANEQFF.

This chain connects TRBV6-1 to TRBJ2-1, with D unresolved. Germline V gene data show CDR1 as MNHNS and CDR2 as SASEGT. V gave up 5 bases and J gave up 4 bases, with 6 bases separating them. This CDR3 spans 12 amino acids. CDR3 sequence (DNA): TGTGCCAGCAGTACAGAGTACAATGAGCAGTTCTTC. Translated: CASSTEYNEQFF.

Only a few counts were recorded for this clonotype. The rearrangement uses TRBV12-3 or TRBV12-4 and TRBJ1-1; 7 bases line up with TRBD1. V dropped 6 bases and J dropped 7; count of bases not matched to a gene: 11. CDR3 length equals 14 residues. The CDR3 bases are TGTGCCAGCAGCCTTCATGACAGGGTCAGTGAAGCTTTCTTT. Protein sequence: CASSLHDRVSEAFF.

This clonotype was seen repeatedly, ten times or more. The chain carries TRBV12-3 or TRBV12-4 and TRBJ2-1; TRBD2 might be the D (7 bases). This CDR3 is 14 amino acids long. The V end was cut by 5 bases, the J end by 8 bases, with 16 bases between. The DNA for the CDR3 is TGTGCCAGCAGTATTTCAGGGGAGGGCGATGAGCAGTTCTTC. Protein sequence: CASSISGEGDEQFF.

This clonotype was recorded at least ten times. The CDR3 DNA sequence: TGCGCCAGCAGCTTAGGACTATCGTACAATGAGCAGTTCTTC. Its translation: CASSLGLSYNEQFF. The chain combines TRBV5-1 with TRBJ2-1, with a possible D match to TRBD2 (6 bases). Trimming removed 2 bases at V and 4 bases at J, with 10 bases between. The CDR3 is 14 amino acids. Germline loops: CDR1 SGHRS, CDR2 YFSETQ. Using reference TRBV5-1 and TRBJ2-1 for the parts outside the CDR3, the full variable domain is KAGVTQTPRYLIKTRGQQVTLSCSPISGHRSVSWYQQTPGQGLQFLFEYFSETQRNKGNFPGRFSGRQFSNSRSEMNVSTLELGDSALYLCASSLGLSYNEQFFGPGTRLTVL.